What follows are 23 T cell receptor beta chains derived from one specimen sequenced in a study of cytomegalovirus exposure and HLA in healthy donors. The study ran its PCR with 60 Vbeta and 13 Jbeta primers. The assay was immunoSEQ multiplex PCR, and TCRdb's table has in-frame clones only and misses some. The repertoire includes over 150,000 clones, approximately 77% of them detected once, and approximately 2.1% sits in the top ten. The sequenced sample was PBMCs. These receptor sequences come from a middle-aged man in good health and CMV-seropositive.

This sequence joins TRBV28 and TRBJ2-7; 8 bases are a match to TRBD1. This CDR3 contains 16 residues. The V segment lost 4 bases and the J segment 4 bases; nucleotides outside the gene matches: 12. The germline gives CDR1 MDHEN, CDR2 SYDVKM. CDR3: CASSSIAWTGIYEQYF. DNA for the CDR3: TGTGCCAGCAGTTCCATCGCCTGGACAGGGATTTACGAGCAGTACTTC.

V is TRBV27 and J is TRBJ2-7, with 7 bases identical to TRBD2. Unmatched junction bases numbered 10, after V lost 8 bases and J lost 0 bases. This CDR3 is 15 amino acids long. The germline CDR1 and CDR2 sequences are MNHEY and SMNVEV (reference sequence). CDR3 sequence reads: CASGFTGTTSYEQYF. The CDR3 DNA reads TGTGCCAGCGGATTTACCGGGACTACCTCCTACGAGCAGTACTTC.

The J gene is TRBJ2-1, the V gene TRBV9; D might be TRBD2 (6 bases). Germline V gene data show CDR1 as SGDLS and CDR2 as YYNGEE. The V end lost 4 bases, the J end lost 8 bases, and 19 bases lay between the germline ends. CDR3 length equals 15 residues. In nucleotides, the CDR3 is TGTGCCAGCAGCCCATCCCCGACTAGGGGCGATGAGCAGTTCTTC. Its translation: CASSPSPTRGDEQFF.

The rearrangement uses TRBV4-1 and TRBJ2-7; 8 positions agree with TRBD1. CDR1 and CDR2 (germline): MGHRA, YSYEKL. V was clipped by 0 bases and J by 0 bases; unmatched bases: 4. The CDR3 sequence is 16 residues long. CDR3 protein: CASSQDGTGSSYEQYF. DNA for the CDR3: TGCGCCAGCAGCCAAGACGGGACAGGCAGCTCCTACGAGCAGTACTTC.

This clone was picked up a small number of times. The chain links TRBV9 to TRBJ2-7, with 7 bases identical to TRBD1. Germline-derived CDR1 and CDR2 are SGDLS and YYNGEE. The CDR3 contains 15 residues. V was clipped by 0 bases and J by 2 bases; unmatched bases: 5. Here the CDR3 DNA reads TGTGCCAGCAGCGTAGAGGCAGGGGGAGCCTACGAGCAGTACTTC. Its translation: CASSVEAGGAYEQYF. Complete variable domain (other parts from reference TRBV9 and TRBJ2-7): DSGVTQTPKHLITATGQRVTLRCSPRSGDLSVYWYQQSLDQGLQFLIQYYNGEERAKGNILERFSAQQFPDLHSELNLSSLELGDSALYFCASSVEAGGAYEQYFGPGTRLTVT.

The rearrangement links TRBV7-9 to TRBJ1-1; no clear D gene. This CDR3 region has 13 residues. The germline V gene has CDR1 SEHNR and CDR2 FQNEAQ (reference sequence). Between the trimmed V and J ends, which lost 3 bases and 5 bases, there was a span of 10 bases. The CDR3 spells CASSFGGNTEAFF. DNA of the CDR3: TGTGCCAGCAGCTTTGGCGGGAATACTGAAGCTTTCTTT.

This clone has more than one count but fewer than ten. J is TRBJ1-3 and V is TRBV7-9; a weak D match, TRBD1 (6 bases). The CDR3 runs 17 residues. Trimming took off 1 base at V and 2 bases at J, with 15 bases between the two ends. Germline CDR1 is SEHNR and CDR2 is FQNEAQ (reference sequence). DNA of the CDR3: TGTGCCAGCAGCTTAGGGCAGGGGATTAAACCTGGAAACACCATATATTTT. This translates into CASSLGQGIKPGNTIYF.

This chain uses TRBV5-4 with TRBJ1-1; tentatively, D is TRBD1 (6 bases). CDR1 and CDR2 (germline): SGHNT, YYREEE (reference sequence). The CDR3 consists of 14 residues. V gave up 1 base and J gave up 2 bases, with 9 bases separating them. CDR3 amino acids: CASSLTGPNTEAFF. CDR3 nucleotides: TGTGCCAGCAGCTTGACAGGGCCAAACACTGAAGCTTTCTTT.

This chain links TRBV4-1 with TRBJ2-3; the match to TRBD2 covers 8 bases. The V and J ends lost 4 bases and 6 bases, in that order; junction bases with no gene match: 9. The CDR3 totals 15 residues. Germline values: CDR1 MGHRA, CDR2 YSYEKL. The CDR3 protein is CASSLRGGAFDTQYF. The DNA of the CDR3 is TGCGCCAGCAGCCTCCGGGGGGGGGCCTTTGATACGCAGTATTTT.

V is TRBV7-8 and J is TRBJ1-5; D not resolved. This CDR3 comprises 15 residues. In germline, CDR1 is SGHVS, CDR2 FQNEAQ. The V and J ends lost 1 base and 6 bases respectively, with 13 bases between them. As DNA, the CDR3 is TGTGCCAGCAGCTTAGAGGCGGATGGCCGTCAGCCCCAGCATTTT. Translating it yields CASSLEADGRQPQHF.

This clone was counted a single time. The chain recombines TRBV6-6 with TRBJ1-4; D is undetermined. V was trimmed by 6 bases and J by 5 bases, leaving 10 bases between them. From germline, CDR1 is MNHNY and CDR2 SVGAGI (reference sequence). This CDR3 has 13 amino acids. DNA for the CDR3: TGTGCCAGCAGGCCGACTTTAAATGAAAAACTGTTTTTT. This encodes CASRPTLNEKLFF.

Comment on this clone: This sample also contains other DNA sequences that code for the same CDR3. The rearrangement links TRBV9 to TRBJ2-7; 12 bases agree with TRBD2. J gave up 2 bases and V 0 bases, and 0 bases lay outside the gene matches. The CDR3 spans 15 residues. Germline V gives CDR1 SGDLS, CDR2 YYNGEE. The DNA of the CDR3 is TGTGCCAGCAGCGTAGGACTAGCGGGAGCCTACGAGCAGTACTTC. It specifies CASSVGLAGAYEQYF.

V is TRBV7-2 and J is TRBJ2-1; 10 bases match TRBD2. This CDR3 spans 16 amino acids. The V segment lost 5 bases and the J segment 1 base; nucleotides outside the gene matches: 5. Germline V lookup: CDR1 SGHTA, CDR2 FQGNSA. The CDR3 spells CASSTGAGGSYNEQFF. CDR3 bases: TGTGCCAGCAGCACCGGAGCGGGGGGGTCCTACAATGAGCAGTTCTTC.

The rearrangement joins TRBV7-2 to TRBJ2-3, with 13 bases identical to TRBD2. The germline gives CDR1 SGHTA, CDR2 FQGNSA. V lost 5 bases to trimming and J lost 6 bases; unmatched junction nucleotides: 5. The CDR3 is 15 residues long. CDR3 region: CASSRTSGGSDTQYF. CDR3 coding DNA: TGTGCCAGCAGCAGGACTAGCGGGGGAAGCGATACGCAGTATTTT.

V usage is TRBV11-3 and J usage is TRBJ2-2, with a possible D match to TRBD1 (5 bases). The germline V gene has CDR1 SGHNT and CDR2 YENEEA. V lost 5 bases to trimming and J lost 2 bases, with 9 bases between them. This CDR3 is built from 14 residues. The CDR3 DNA sequence: TGTGCCAGCAGCCCCGACAGTAACACCGGGGAGCTGTTTTTT. It specifies CASSPDSNTGELFF.

The J gene is TRBJ1-5, the V gene TRBV7-9; 10 bases are shared with TRBD1. The germline V gene has CDR1 SEHNR and CDR2 FQNEAQ (reference sequence). The CDR3 extends over 16 amino acids. Losses at the gene ends were 3 bases for V and 2 bases for J; bases not matched to a gene: 4. The CDR3 protein is CASSFTGTGGNQPQHF. As DNA, the CDR3 is TGTGCCAGCAGCTTTACCGGGACAGGGGGCAATCAGCCCCAGCATTTT.

This chain uses TRBV4-1 with TRBJ2-7; D gene ambiguous. Germline-derived CDR1 and CDR2 are MGHRA and YSYEKL. V was pared by 0 bases and J by 2 bases, with 11 bases between. The CDR3 is 15 amino acids. The CDR3 DNA follows: TGCGCCAGCAGCCAAGATCCCCCAGGAACCTACGAGCAGTACTTC. Encoded protein: CASSQDPPGTYEQYF.

The chain couples TRBV5-1 to TRBJ2-2; D perhaps matches TRBD1 (6 bases). CDR1 and CDR2 from the germline V gene are SGHRS and YFSETQ. The CDR3 extends over 14 amino acids. V was clipped by 9 bases and J by 2 bases, with 14 bases between them. CDR3 region: CATAGTPNTGELFF. The CDR3 DNA reads TGCGCCACCGCCGGGACACCTAACACCGGGGAGCTGTTTTTT.

The J gene is TRBJ2-7, the V gene TRBV6-5; 8 positions match TRBD1. The CDR3 consists of 14 residues. Germline CDR1 MNHEY, CDR2 SVGAGI. The trim removed 7 bases at V and 2 bases at J, leaving 7 bases unmatched. CDR3 DNA: TGTGCCAGCAAAGTGGGACAGGCGGCCTACGAGCAGTACTTC. Residues: CASKVGQAAYEQYF.

The rearrangement uses TRBV30 and TRBJ1-1; TRBD1 is a possible D gene (5 bases). CDR1 is GTSNPN and CDR2 is SVGIG in the germline V gene (reference sequence). V was cut by 3 bases and J by 9 bases, with 20 bases left in between. The CDR3 length is 14 residues. For the CDR3, the DNA is TGTGCCTGGAGAAATTCAGGGCCATCAGGGAAAGCTTTCTTT. It translates to CAWRNSGPSGKAFF.

Concerning this clone: The same CDR3 arises from other DNA sequences in this sample as well. V and J are TRBV4-1 and TRBJ2-1; TRBD1 aligns across 7 bases. This CDR3 is built from 18 residues. V dropped 2 bases and J dropped 5; count of bases not matched to a gene: 15. The V gene's germline CDR1 is MGHRA and CDR2 YSYEKL. CDR3 sequence: CASSQHPPGQKLNNEQFF. The CDR3 DNA sequence: TGCGCCAGCAGCCAACATCCTCCGGGACAGAAATTGAACAATGAGCAGTTCTTC.

CDR3 DNA sequence: TGTGCCAGCAGCTTAGGGACTAGCGGGGGAACCTACGAGCAGTACTTC. Protein: CASSLGTSGGTYEQYF. This sequence joins TRBV11-2 and TRBJ2-7, with TRBD2 identical over 13 bases. This CDR3 has 16 residues. The J segment lost 2 bases and the V segment lost 1 base, leaving 2 bases of the junction unmatched. Germline-derived CDR1 and CDR2 are SGHAT and FQNNGV.

The CDR3 DNA sequence: TGTGCCAGCTCACCTAACGGACAGGGCGGTAGCAATCAGCCCCAGCATTTT. Protein product: CASSPNGQGGSNQPQHF. The chain couples TRBV18 to TRBJ1-5; 8 bases are a match to TRBD1. The CDR3 length is 17 residues. The J segment lost 0 bases and the V segment lost 3 bases, leaving 7 bases of the junction unmatched. Germline V gives CDR1 KGHSH, CDR2 LQKENI.